This T cell receptor beta chain stems from a study of sequential checkpoint blockade in melanoma. Described treatment: randomized to nivolumab then ipilimumab (arm A) or the reverse (arm B). This clone showed up just once. Clones were read by immunoSEQ multiplex PCR, and TCRdb kept only the in-frame ones, dropping some. Here the sample spans 25,000 to 30,000 clones, more than 80% being singletons. The CDR3 has 13 residues. With 5 bases removed from V and 6 bases from J, the gap between germline ends came to 14 bases. CDR1 is SGHNT and CDR2 is YYREEE in the germline V gene (reference sequence). The sequencing used CD8+ T cells sorted from blood (inferred from file names), collected from a patient given nivolumab and ipilimumab in sequence. The J gene is TRBJ1-1, the V gene TRBV5-4, with D perhaps matching TRBD1 (5 bases). The origin of this receptor is a human donor with melanoma. The chain's CDR3 is CASSVWAGAEAFF. CDR3 DNA sequence: TGTGCCAGCAGTGTTTGGGCGGGGGCTGAAGCTTTCTTT.